This T cell receptor beta chain came from a study of blood T cell repertoires in COVID-19. In the study overall: Whether acute or convalescent, the COVID-19 samples came from the United States, Italy and Spain.

Cohort 3 donors were reported recovered after two negative PCRs, clearance, or symptom resolution. TCRdb's copy holds only in-frame clones and misses some; the assay was immunoSEQ multiplex PCR. The sample carries about 270,000 clones, over 75% recorded once. This CDR3 spans 22 amino acids. CDR1 and CDR2 (germline): LNHNV, YYDKDF (reference sequence). The trim removed 0 bases at V and 5 bases at J, leaving 23 bases unmatched. V usage is TRBV15 and J usage is TRBJ2-4; 9 bases fit TRBD2. The source material was PBMCs or T cells enriched from blood (not recorded which). The clonotype comes from a woman in her twenties or thirties who had recovered from COVID-19. CDR3 bases: TGTGCCACCAGCAGAGATCCGCTAGCGGGGATTGAAACTCTCATGGGCCAAAACATTCAGTACTTC. It is translated as CATSRDPLAGIETLMGQNIQYF.